The 13 T cell receptor beta chains reported below all come from one sample, sequenced in a study of shared clonotypes between healthy human individuals. Using immunoSEQ multiplex PCR, the repertoire was profiled, and TCRdb retains in-frame clones only, with some absent. The sample records roughly 2,500,000 clones, 93% being singletons. The specimen was naive CD4+ T cells from PBMCs. The subset was: CD45RA+ positively selected. The receptors were gathered from a man between 18 and 29 years old in good health. Some clones in this sample may be carry-over from other donors' samples.

The chain has TRBV27 and TRBJ1-1; D gene ambiguous. CDR1 is MNHEY, CDR2 SMNVEV, per germline (reference sequence). This CDR3 contains 15 residues. V lost 5 bases, J lost 3 bases, and 16 bases lay in between. CDR3 sequence (DNA): TGTGCCAGCAGTCCACCGACAAGTGGGTACACTGAAGCTTTCTTT. Amino acid sequence: CASSPPTSGYTEAFF.

The V and J genes are TRBV5-1 and TRBJ1-5; TRBD1 agrees at 8 bases. The CDR3 has 15 amino acids. The junction had 9 bases not matched to a gene; V was cut back by 4 bases and J by 6 bases. From germline, CDR1 is SGHRS and CDR2 YFSETQ. The CDR3 region is CASSPGGPGSQPQHF. CDR3 DNA sequence: TGCGCCAGCAGCCCAGGGGGCCCGGGAAGTCAGCCCCAGCATTTT. The variable domain in full, with the rest retrieved from reference TRBV5-1 and TRBJ1-5, is KAGVTQTPRYLIKTRGQQVTLSCSPISGHRSVSWYQQTPGQGLQFLFEYFSETQRNKGNFPGRFSGRQFSNSRSEMNVSTLELGDSALYLCASSPGGPGSQPQHFGDGTRLSIL.

The rearrangement links TRBV18 to TRBJ1-1; D not resolved. The CDR3 is 17 amino acids. The ends were cut back, 2 bases at V and 0 bases at J, with 16 bases in the middle. CDR1 is KGHSH and CDR2 is LQKENI in the germline V gene. The CDR3 coding sequence is TGTGCCAGCTCACCAGCTTCGAGCGGCCTCATGAACACTGAAGCTTTCTTT. Translated, it gives CASSPASSGLMNTEAFF.

The rearrangement links TRBV5-4 to TRBJ2-3; D remains unclear. This CDR3 region has 17 residues. Germline CDR1 and CDR2: SGHNT and YYREEE (reference sequence). V was shortened by 4 bases and J by 4 bases, with 22 bases between the two germline ends. This CDR3 is CASSPRAESPYADTQYF. The CDR3 DNA reads TGTGCCAGCAGCCCGAGAGCCGAATCCCCTTACGCAGATACGCAGTATTTT. The complete variable domain, with remaining parts taken from reference TRBV5-4 and TRBJ2-3, reads ETGVTQSPTHLIKTRGQQVTLRCSSQSGHNTVSWYQQALGQGPQFIFQYYREEENGRGNFPPRFSGLQFPNYSSELNVNALELDDSALYLCASSPRAESPYADTQYFGPGTRLTVL.

The J gene is TRBJ2-4, the V gene TRBV29-1; D gene ambiguous. The CDR3 length is 14 residues. Trimming shortened V by 4 bases and J by 0 bases, and 10 bases separated the two germline ends. Germline V gene sequence: CDR1 SQVTM, CDR2 ANQGSEA. DNA of the CDR3: TGCAGCGTTGGTTCCCATCTAGCCAAAAACATTCAGTACTTC. Translating it yields CSVGSHLAKNIQYF. The full variable domain, rest sourced from reference TRBV29-1 and TRBJ2-4, is SAVISQKPSRDICQRGTSLTIQCQVDSQVTMMFWYRQQPGQSLTLIATANQGSEATYESGFVIDKFPISRPNLTFSTLTVSNMSPEDSSIYLCSVGSHLAKNIQYFGAGTRLSVL.

The chain employs TRBV29-1 and TRBJ1-2, with TRBD1 as a possible D gene (5 bases). The CDR3 is 14 amino acids. V lost 7 bases, J lost 2 bases, and 17 bases lay in between. Germline V gives CDR1 SQVTM, CDR2 ANQGSEA. The CDR3 is CSATSQGPNYGYTF. DNA of the CDR3: TGCAGCGCAACTTCTCAGGGCCCAAACTATGGCTACACCTTC. The whole variable domain, remainder taken from reference TRBV29-1 and TRBJ1-2, is SAVISQKPSRDICQRGTSLTIQCQVDSQVTMMFWYRQQPGQSLTLIATANQGSEATYESGFVIDKFPISRPNLTFSTLTVSNMSPEDSSIYLCSATSQGPNYGYTFGSGTRLTVV.

The chain carries TRBV6-5 and TRBJ2-1; the match to TRBD2 covers 10 bases. CDR1 and CDR2 (germline): MNHEY, SVGAGI. J gave up 5 bases and V 6 bases, and 7 bases lay outside the gene matches. The CDR3 spans 15 residues. The CDR3 sequence: CASRLLAGANNEQFF. The CDR3 DNA follows: TGTGCCAGCAGGTTGCTAGCGGGAGCTAACAATGAGCAGTTCTTC.

The chain uses TRBV2 and TRBJ2-2; 15 nucleotides align to TRBD2. The ends lost 3 bases at V and 7 bases at J; junction bases unmatched: 3. Germline V gene lookup returns CDR1 SNHLY and CDR2 FYNNEI. The CDR3 runs to 16 residues. This chain's CDR3 is CASSEGLAGGVGELFF. The CDR3 DNA reads as TGTGCCAGCAGTGAGGGACTAGCGGGAGGCGTCGGGGAGCTGTTTTTT. Looking up the rest from reference TRBV2 and TRBJ2-2 gives the full variable domain: EPEVTQTPSHQVTQMGQEVILRCVPISNHLYFYWYRQILGQKVEFLVSFYNNEISEKSEIFDDQFSVERPDGSNFTLKIRSTKLEDSAMYFCASSEGLAGGVGELFFGEGSRLTVL.

The chain is built from TRBV18 and TRBJ2-7, with TRBD2 matching 11 bases. The CDR3 is 16 amino acids. From germline, CDR1 is KGHSH and CDR2 LQKENI. The ends lost 6 bases at V and 0 bases at J; junction bases unmatched: 7. The CDR3 region has the DNA TGTGCCAGCTCCCAACGACTAGCGGGAAGCTCCTACGAGCAGTACTTC. Translating gives CASSQRLAGSSYEQYF.

The chain combines TRBV7-5 with TRBJ2-4; TRBD1 is taken as the D call from the table, unchecked against the DNA. TRBV7-5 is labeled a pseudogene. CDR3 length equals 14 residues. The CDR3 loop is CALEGAEAKNIQYF. CDR3 nucleotide sequence: TGTGCCCTCGAGGGGGCTGAGGCCAAAAACATTCAGTACTTC.

The chain recombines TRBV5-1 with TRBJ2-5; D remains ambiguous. Between the trimmed V and J ends, which lost 1 base and 2 bases, there was a span of 9 bases. The length of the CDR3 is 14 residues. Germline V gives CDR1 SGHRS, CDR2 YFSETQ. The DNA of the CDR3 is TGCGCCAGCAGCTTGATGTCTGAACAAGAGACCCAGTACTTC. Its protein product is CASSLMSEQETQYF.

V usage is TRBV19 and J usage is TRBJ1-5, with TRBD1 as a possible D gene (5 bases). The CDR3 is made up of 15 amino acids. V lost 5 bases, J lost 3 bases, and 14 bases lay in between. The germline V gene encodes CDR1 LNHDA and CDR2 SQIVND (reference sequence). In DNA, the CDR3 is TGTGCCAGTAGTCCCCCAGACAGAGTCAATCAGCCCCAGCATTTT. This encodes CASSPPDRVNQPQHF.

The chain is built from TRBV6-4 and TRBJ2-7, with D possibly matching TRBD2 (7 bases). Between the trimmed V and J ends, which lost 2 bases and 2 bases, there was a span of 19 bases. Germline-derived CDR1 and CDR2 are MRHNA and SNTAGT. There are 17 residues in the CDR3. The chain's CDR3 is CASSDRFRGALTYEQYF. CDR3 coding DNA: TGTGCCAGCAGTGACCGATTCCGGGGGGCCCTCACCTACGAGCAGTACTTC.